This T cell receptor beta chain was documented in a study of molecular identifiers for immune sequencing clone quantification. TCRdb analysed the PCR reads with MiXCR anew, one entry per CDR3 protein. The sample shows about 320,000 distinct CDR3 sequences, roughly 23% of them seen only once. The CDR3 contains 17 residues. V dropped 4 bases and J dropped 2; count of bases not matched to a gene: 10. CDR1 is MNHEY and CDR2 is SVGEGT in the germline V gene. Sequences were obtained from naive CD8+ T cells from blood, with Jurkat cell RNA spiked in. Subset described: FACS-sorted CD8+CD4-CCR7+CD45RA+ naive T cells. This TCR was sampled from a human donor in good health. Some libraries in this study had Jurkat cell RNA spiked in. V is TRBV6-2 or TRBV6-3 and J is TRBJ1-2; 10 nucleotides line up with TRBD1. CDR3 in DNA: TGTGCCAGCAGTTCCCGCCGCCCGGACAGGGGGAACTATGGCTACACCTTC. This gives the protein CASSSRRPDRGNYGYTF.